Below, 7 T cell receptor beta chains from the same sample are listed, as sequenced in a study of T cell repertoires in cytomegalovirus infection. MiXCR, run by TCRdb on the reads, gives a single entry per CDR3 protein. The sample consists of 150,000 to 200,000 distinct CDR3 sequences, about a sixth of them appearing once. The sample comprised CD8+ T cells from PBMCs. These TCRs come from a human donor in good health (CMV status not recorded). Some clones in this sample may be carry-over from other donors' samples.

The chain employs TRBV11-2 and TRBJ2-7; D possibly matches TRBD1 or TRBD2 (5 bases each). CDR1 is SGHAT, CDR2 FQNNGV, per germline. The CDR3 runs 18 residues. Deletions cut 1 base from V and 2 bases from J, with 21 bases between. CDR3 coding DNA: TGTGCCAGCAGCTTAGCTCAAGGTCCCAGGGAGATCCCCTACGAGCAGTACTTC. This translates into CASSLAQGPREIPYEQYF.

There are a few counts of this clonotype. The chain recombines TRBV28 with TRBJ1-2; the match to TRBD1 covers 12 bases. The length of the CDR3 is 18 residues. Germline CDR1 and CDR2: MDHEN and SYDVKM. Trimming cost V 3 bases and J 1 base; bases outside gene matches: 9. The CDR3 region has the DNA TGTGCCAGCAGTTTGGTCCGGGACAGGGGGCCGGGTAACTATGGCTACACCTTC. Translated: CASSLVRDRGPGNYGYTF.

The rearrangement links TRBV7-9 to TRBJ1-1; D remains ambiguous. CDR1 is SEHNR and CDR2 is FQNEAQ in the germline V gene (reference sequence). With 7 bases removed from V and 0 bases from J, the gap between germline ends came to 12 bases. This CDR3 is 14 amino acids long. The CDR3 spells CASTLGLVNTEAFF. DNA of the CDR3: TGTGCCAGCACCCTGGGCCTTGTGAACACTGAAGCTTTCTTT.

This clonotype occurred a few times. The chain combines TRBV25-1 with TRBJ2-3; no reliable D call. Per the germline V gene, CDR1 is MGHDK and CDR2 is SYGVNS. V was trimmed by 6 bases and J by 0 bases, leaving 10 bases between them. The CDR3 has 14 amino acids. CDR3: CASSADRSTDTQYF. The DNA for the CDR3 is TGTGCCAGCAGCGCGGACCGGAGCACAGATACGCAGTATTTT.

This clonotype was detected many times. The CDR3 spells CASSPTTGVGTEAFF. The DNA of the CDR3 is TGTGCCAGCAGCCCAACCACAGGGGTGGGCACTGAAGCTTTCTTT. J is TRBJ1-1 and V is TRBV7-9; 7 nucleotides agree with TRBD1. Trimming took 5 bases from V and 4 from J; bases not matched to a gene: 10. CDR1 SEHNR and CDR2 FQNEAQ come from the germline V gene (reference sequence). The length of the CDR3 is 15 residues.

J is TRBJ1-6 and V is TRBV2, with D unclear. Per the germline V gene, CDR1 is SNHLY and CDR2 is FYNNEI. V lost 4 bases, J lost 10 bases, and 20 bases lay in between. The CDR3 loop spans 16 amino acids. CDR3 DNA: TGTGCCAGCAGTGGTCCGGGGAAGGGAGTGAACTCACCCCTCCACTTT. Its translation is CASSGPGKGVNSPLHF.

This clonotype was seen only a few times. This chain connects TRBV6-2 or TRBV6-3 to TRBJ1-1; no reliable D call. CDR1 is MNHEY, CDR2 SVGEGT, per germline. This CDR3 has 15 amino acids. Trimming shortened V by 2 bases and J by 1 base, and 11 bases separated the two germline ends. Here the CDR3 reads CASSYGVRRNTEAFF. DNA of the CDR3: TGTGCCAGCAGTTACGGAGTCAGGAGGAACACTGAAGCTTTCTTT.